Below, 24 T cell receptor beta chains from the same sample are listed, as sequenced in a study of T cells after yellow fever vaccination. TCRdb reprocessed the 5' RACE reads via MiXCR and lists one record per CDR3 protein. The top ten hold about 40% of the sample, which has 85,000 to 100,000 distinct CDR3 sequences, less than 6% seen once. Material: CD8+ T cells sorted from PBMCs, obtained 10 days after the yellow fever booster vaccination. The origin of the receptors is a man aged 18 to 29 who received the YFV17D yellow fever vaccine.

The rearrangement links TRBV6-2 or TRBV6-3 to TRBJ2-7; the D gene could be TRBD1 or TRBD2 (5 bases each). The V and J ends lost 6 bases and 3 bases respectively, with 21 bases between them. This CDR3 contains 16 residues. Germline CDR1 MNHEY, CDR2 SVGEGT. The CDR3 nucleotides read TGTGCCAGCAGGCAACCACGGGACCCCATCGGCTACGAGCAGTACTTC. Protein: CASRQPRDPIGYEQYF.

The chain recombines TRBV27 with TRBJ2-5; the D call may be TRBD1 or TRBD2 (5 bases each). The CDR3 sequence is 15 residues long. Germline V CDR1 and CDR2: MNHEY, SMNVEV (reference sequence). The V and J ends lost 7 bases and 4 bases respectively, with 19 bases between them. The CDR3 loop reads CASNPGTHPGETQYF. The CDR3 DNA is TGTGCCAGCAACCCCGGGACCCATCCAGGAGAGACCCAGTACTTC.

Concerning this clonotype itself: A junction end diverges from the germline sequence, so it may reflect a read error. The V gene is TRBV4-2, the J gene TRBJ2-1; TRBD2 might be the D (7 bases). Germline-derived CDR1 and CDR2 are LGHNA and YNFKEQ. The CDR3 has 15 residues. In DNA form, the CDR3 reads TGTGCCAGCAGCCCTCGGGGGGCCTCCTTCAATGAGCAGTTCTTC. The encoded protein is CASSPRGASFNEQFF.

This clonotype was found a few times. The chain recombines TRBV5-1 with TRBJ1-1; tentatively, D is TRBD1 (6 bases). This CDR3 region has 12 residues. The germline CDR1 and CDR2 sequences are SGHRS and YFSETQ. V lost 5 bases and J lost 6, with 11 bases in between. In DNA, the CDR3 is TGCGCCAGCAGTCTGGACAGATCTGAAGCTTTCTTT. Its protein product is CASSLDRSEAFF.

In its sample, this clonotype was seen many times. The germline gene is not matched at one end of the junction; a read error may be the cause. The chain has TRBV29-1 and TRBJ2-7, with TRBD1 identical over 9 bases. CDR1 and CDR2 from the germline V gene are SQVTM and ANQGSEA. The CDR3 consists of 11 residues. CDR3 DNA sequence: TGCAGCGTTGAGTTGGGGACAGGGAGCTTGTTC. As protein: CSVELGTGSLF.

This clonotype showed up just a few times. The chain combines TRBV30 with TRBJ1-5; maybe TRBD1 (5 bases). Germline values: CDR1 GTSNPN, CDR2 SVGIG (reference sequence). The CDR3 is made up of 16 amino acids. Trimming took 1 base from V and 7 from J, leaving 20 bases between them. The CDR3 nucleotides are TGTGCCTGGAGTGCTTCGTTCGGGGCCGACGGCCAGCCCCAGCATTTT. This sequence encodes CAWSASFGADGQPQHF.

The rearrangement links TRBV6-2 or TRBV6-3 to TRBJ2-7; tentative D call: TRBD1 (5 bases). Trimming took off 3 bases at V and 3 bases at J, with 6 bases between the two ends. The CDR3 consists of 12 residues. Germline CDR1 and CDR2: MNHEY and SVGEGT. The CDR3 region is CASSYDSYEQYV. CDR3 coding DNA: TGTGCCAGCAGTTATGACAGCTACGAGCAGTACGTC.

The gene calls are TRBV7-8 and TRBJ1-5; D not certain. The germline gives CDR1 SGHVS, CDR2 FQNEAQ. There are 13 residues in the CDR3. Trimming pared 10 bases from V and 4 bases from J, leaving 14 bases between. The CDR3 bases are TGTGCCACAGGATTTGGCGGAAATCAGCCCCAGCATTTT. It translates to CATGFGGNQPQHF.

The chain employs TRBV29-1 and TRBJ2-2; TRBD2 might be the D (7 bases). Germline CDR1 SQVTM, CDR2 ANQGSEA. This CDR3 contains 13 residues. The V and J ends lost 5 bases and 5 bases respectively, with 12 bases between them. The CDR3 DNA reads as TGCAGCGTTTGGGGGGGGCATACCGGGGAGCTGTTTTTT. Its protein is CSVWGGHTGELFF.

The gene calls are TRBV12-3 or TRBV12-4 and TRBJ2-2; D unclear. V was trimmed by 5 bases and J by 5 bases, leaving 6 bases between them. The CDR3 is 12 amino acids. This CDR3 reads CASSQVTGELFF. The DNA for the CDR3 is TGTGCCAGCAGTCAAGTGACCGGGGAGCTGTTTTTT.

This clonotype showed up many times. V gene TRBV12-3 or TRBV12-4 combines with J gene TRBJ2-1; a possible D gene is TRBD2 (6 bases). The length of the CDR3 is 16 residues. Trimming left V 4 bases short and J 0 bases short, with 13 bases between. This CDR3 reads CASSSPGVSSYNEQFF. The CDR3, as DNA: TGTGCCAGCAGTTCTCCGGGGGTGAGCTCCTACAATGAGCAGTTCTTC.

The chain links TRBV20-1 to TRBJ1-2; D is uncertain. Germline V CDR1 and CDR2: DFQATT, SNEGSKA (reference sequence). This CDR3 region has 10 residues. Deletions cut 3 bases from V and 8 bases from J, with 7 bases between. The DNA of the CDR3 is TGCAGTGCTAGTTCAGTCGGCTACACCTTC. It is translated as CSASSVGYTF.

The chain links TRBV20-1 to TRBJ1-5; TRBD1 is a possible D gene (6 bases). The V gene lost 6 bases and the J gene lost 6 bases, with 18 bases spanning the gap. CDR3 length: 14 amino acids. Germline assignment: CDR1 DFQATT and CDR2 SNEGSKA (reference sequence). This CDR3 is CSALDRGAIQPQHF. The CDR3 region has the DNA TGCAGTGCCCTTGATAGGGGGGCGATTCAGCCCCAGCATTTT.

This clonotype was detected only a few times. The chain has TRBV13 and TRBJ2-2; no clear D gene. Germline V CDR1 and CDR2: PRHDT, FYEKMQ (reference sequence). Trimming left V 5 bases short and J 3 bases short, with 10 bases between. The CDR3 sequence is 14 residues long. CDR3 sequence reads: CASSLTRDTGELFF. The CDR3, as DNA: TGTGCCAGCAGCCTGACCCGGGACACCGGGGAGCTGTTTTTT.

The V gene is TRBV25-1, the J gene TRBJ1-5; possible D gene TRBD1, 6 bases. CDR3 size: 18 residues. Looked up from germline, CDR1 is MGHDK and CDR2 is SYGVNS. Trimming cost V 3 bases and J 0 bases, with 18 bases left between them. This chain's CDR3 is CASSDSRDTRHSNQPQHF. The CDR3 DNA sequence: TGTGCCAGCAGTGATTCCCGGGACACGCGCCATAGCAATCAGCCCCAGCATTTT.

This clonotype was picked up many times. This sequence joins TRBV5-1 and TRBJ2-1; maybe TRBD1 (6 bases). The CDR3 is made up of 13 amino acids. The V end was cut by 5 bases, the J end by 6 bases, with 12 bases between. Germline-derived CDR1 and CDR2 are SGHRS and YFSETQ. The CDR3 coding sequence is TGCGCCAGCAGTGGGGGACAAGGCAATGAGCAGTTCTTC. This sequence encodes CASSGGQGNEQFF.

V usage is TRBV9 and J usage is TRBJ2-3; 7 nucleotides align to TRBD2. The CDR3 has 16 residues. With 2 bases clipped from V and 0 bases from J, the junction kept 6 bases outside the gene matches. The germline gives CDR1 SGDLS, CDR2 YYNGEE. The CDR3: CASSVASGYSTDTQYF. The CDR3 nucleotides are TGTGCCAGCAGCGTGGCTAGCGGATACAGCACAGATACGCAGTATTTT. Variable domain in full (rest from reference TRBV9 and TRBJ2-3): DSGVTQTPKHLITATGQRVTLRCSPRSGDLSVYWYQQSLDQGLQFLIQYYNGEERAKGNILERFSAQQFPDLHSELNLSSLELGDSALYFCASSVASGYSTDTQYFGPGTRLTVL.

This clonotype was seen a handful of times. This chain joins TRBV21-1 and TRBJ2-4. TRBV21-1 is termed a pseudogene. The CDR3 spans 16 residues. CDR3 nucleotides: TGTGCCAGCAGCGCTCAAGGCCGAGTAGCCAAAAACATTCAGTACTTC. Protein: CASSAQGRVAKNIQYF.

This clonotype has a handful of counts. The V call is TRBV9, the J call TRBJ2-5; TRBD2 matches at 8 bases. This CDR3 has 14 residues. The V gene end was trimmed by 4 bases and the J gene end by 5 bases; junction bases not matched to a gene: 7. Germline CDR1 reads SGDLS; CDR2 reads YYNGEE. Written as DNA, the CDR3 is TGTGCCAGCAGCCCTTGGACTAGCAGGGAGACCCAGTACTTC. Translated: CASSPWTSRETQYF.

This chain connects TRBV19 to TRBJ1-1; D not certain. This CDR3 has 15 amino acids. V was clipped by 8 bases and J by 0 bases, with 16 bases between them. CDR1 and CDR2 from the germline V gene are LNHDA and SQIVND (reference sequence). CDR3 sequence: CASRRVQLMNTEAFF. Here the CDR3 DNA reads TGTGCCAGTCGTAGGGTCCAACTTATGAACACTGAAGCTTTCTTT.

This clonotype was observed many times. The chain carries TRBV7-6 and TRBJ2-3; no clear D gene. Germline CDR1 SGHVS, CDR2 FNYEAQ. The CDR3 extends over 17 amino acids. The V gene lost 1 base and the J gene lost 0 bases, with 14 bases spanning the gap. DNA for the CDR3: TGTGCCAGCAGCTTAGTAGCTACATTAATTAGCACAGATACGCAGTATTTT. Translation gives CASSLVATLISTDTQYF.

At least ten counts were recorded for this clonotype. The CDR3 sequence: CASSLGAELTWAPLHF. CDR3 DNA: TGTGCCAGCAGCTTAGGTGCGGAGCTTACGTGGGCGCCCCTCCACTTT. This rearrangement joins TRBV7-2 to TRBJ1-6; D ambiguous. Germline V gene lookup returns CDR1 SGHTA and CDR2 FQGNSA. Trimming pared 1 base from V and 13 bases from J, leaving 20 bases between. The CDR3 runs 16 residues.

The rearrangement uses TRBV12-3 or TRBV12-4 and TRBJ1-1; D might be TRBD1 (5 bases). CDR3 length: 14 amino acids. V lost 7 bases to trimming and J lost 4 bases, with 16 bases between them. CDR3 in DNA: TGTGCCAGCACCTTGCGAGGGGCCGGCACTGAAGCTTTCTTT. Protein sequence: CASTLRGAGTEAFF.

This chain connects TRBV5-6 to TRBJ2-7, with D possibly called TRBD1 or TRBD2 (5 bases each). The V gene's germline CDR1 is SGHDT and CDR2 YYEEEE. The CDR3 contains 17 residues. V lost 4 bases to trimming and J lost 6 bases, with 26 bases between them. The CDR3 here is CASSASNRDETMGEQYV. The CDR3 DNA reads TGTGCCAGCAGCGCCTCCAACCGGGACGAAACCATGGGCGAGCAGTACGTC.